This T cell receptor beta chain was identified in a study of blood T cell repertoires in COVID-19. The overall study: The United States, Italy and Spain were the sources of the acute and convalescent COVID-19 samples.

Those enrolled in Seattle joined during active infection and were followed longitudinally afterward. As handled by the study authors: Nucleated cell number was recorded as an estimate derived from reference gene primer amplification. The protocol was immunoSEQ multiplex PCR, while the TCRdb copy is restricted to in-frame clones and leaves out a portion. From that table come the V and J calls and clone size; the DNA was used to work out D and trimming. The sample includes about 300,000 clones, roughly 89% of them seen just once. CDR3 length equals 18 residues. The V and J ends lost 5 bases and 0 bases, in that order; junction bases with no gene match: 10. Germline loops: CDR1 SGHVS, CDR2 FQNEAQ.

The sequencing input was peripheral blood. The chain joins TRBV7-8 to TRBJ1-1; 12 bases align to TRBD1. The receptor was derived from a woman aged 25 to 39 with COVID-19, enrolled during active disease. The CDR3 nucleotides read TGTGCCAGCAGCGCCCGGGACAGGGGGCGCTTGGTGAACACTGAAGCTTTCTTT. It codes for CASSARDRGRLVNTEAFF.